What follows are 26 T cell receptor beta chains derived from one specimen sequenced in a study of CD8 T cells in Susac syndrome. A quantity of about 0.5 to 1 ug RNA underwent reverse transcription using random hexamers. TCRdb re-called the immunoSEQ multiplex PCR reads with MiXCR, one entry per CDR3 protein. Of fewer than 250,000 distinct CDR3 sequences in the sample, approximately 90% were seen once. Sequencing was carried out using CD8+ T cells from PBMCs. Every receptor here comes from a human donor with multiple sclerosis.

The chain has TRBV27 and TRBJ2-1, with TRBD2 matching 9 bases. The V and J ends lost 1 base and 6 bases, in that order; junction bases with no gene match: 7. CDR1 is MNHEY, CDR2 SMNVEV, per germline (reference sequence). The CDR3 contains 16 residues. The CDR3 protein is CASSLFQAGGLNEQFF. The CDR3, as DNA: TGTGCCAGCAGTTTATTCCAAGCGGGAGGACTCAATGAGCAGTTCTTC.

The rearrangement uses TRBV27 and TRBJ1-1; no definite D call. Trimming removed 6 bases at V and 8 bases at J, with 16 bases between. The CDR3 is made up of 13 amino acids. CDR1 is MNHEY, CDR2 SMNVEV, per germline (reference sequence). CDR3 nucleotides: TGTGCCAGCAGCAATATAAACGATAGAGAAGCTTTCTTT. It yields the protein CASSNINDREAFF.

This chain joins TRBV20-1 and TRBJ2-1, with D unresolved. The CDR3 consists of 15 residues. The V end was cut by 5 bases, the J end by 4 bases, with 18 bases between. Germline CDR1 reads DFQATT; CDR2 reads SNEGSKA (reference sequence). CDR3: CSARAALVPYNEQFF. CDR3 in DNA: TGCAGTGCTCGTGCGGCTCTCGTACCGTACAATGAGCAGTTCTTC.

The rearrangement uses TRBV6-5 and TRBJ1-1; D is perhaps TRBD1 (6 bases). The germline gives CDR1 MNHEY, CDR2 SVGAGI. The CDR3 has 14 residues. The ends were cut back, 5 bases at V and 5 bases at J, with 15 bases in the middle. The CDR3 protein is CASSLLQGGTEAFF. CDR3 DNA: TGTGCCAGCAGTCTCCTACAGGGAGGAACTGAAGCTTTCTTT.

This chain joins TRBV5-4 and TRBJ2-3, with a weak D call TRBD2 (5 bases). With 4 bases removed from V and 4 bases from J, the gap between germline ends came to 13 bases. This CDR3 has 14 amino acids. The germline gives CDR1 SGHNT, CDR2 YYREEE (reference sequence). In DNA, the CDR3 is TGTGCCAGCAGCGCCCGGCTAGCACCAGATACGCAGTATTTT. Its protein is CASSARLAPDTQYF.

This chain joins TRBV28 and TRBJ2-7; 9 nucleotides agree with TRBD2. CDR1 is MDHEN and CDR2 is SYDVKM in the germline V gene. The ends lost 5 bases at V and 6 bases at J; junction bases unmatched: 8. This CDR3 region has 14 residues. The CDR3 reads CASSPSGTSREQYF. For the CDR3, the DNA is TGTGCCAGCAGTCCCTCCGGGACTAGCCGCGAGCAGTACTTC.

Points on this clonotype: At one of its ends the junction is not consistent with the germline gene, which may arise from a read error. The chain joins TRBV10-2 to TRBJ2-7; 7 positions agree with TRBD1. CDR3 length equals 14 residues. Germline V gene sequence: CDR1 WSHSY, CDR2 SAAADI. CDR3: CASTEPTGNYEQYF. In DNA form, the CDR3 reads TGCGCCAGCACTGAGCCGACAGGGAACTACGAGCAGTACTTC.

The J gene is TRBJ1-1, the V gene TRBV5-5; D call uncertain. The CDR3 sequence is 12 residues long. Germline CDR1 and CDR2: SGHKS and YYEKEE (reference sequence). The V end lost 1 base, the J end lost 11 bases, and 12 bases lay between the germline ends. The CDR3 spells CASSLRVPPAFF. CDR3 coding DNA: TGTGCCAGCAGCTTGCGGGTCCCCCCGGCTTTCTTT.

J is TRBJ2-7 and V is TRBV24-1, with D perhaps matching TRBD1 (5 bases). This CDR3 spans 14 amino acids. V was cut by 7 bases and J by 2 bases, with 14 bases left in between. Germline loops: CDR1 KGHDR, CDR2 SFDVKD. The DNA of the CDR3 is TGTGCCACCAGCCTCACGACAGCGACCTACGAGCAGTACTTC. This gives the protein CATSLTTATYEQYF.

The chain combines TRBV30 with TRBJ1-1; possibly TRBD1 for D (6 bases). Per the germline V gene, CDR1 is GTSNPN and CDR2 is SVGIG (reference sequence). The V end was cut by 2 bases, the J end by 0 bases, with 10 bases between. The CDR3 runs 14 residues. This CDR3 reads CAWSWGGMNTEAFF. The DNA of the CDR3 is TGTGCCTGGAGTTGGGGGGGCATGAACACTGAAGCTTTCTTT.

CDR3 region: CSAGTSAYEQYF. CDR3 nucleotides: TGCAGTGCCGGGACTAGCGCCTACGAGCAGTACTTC. The V call is TRBV20-1, the J call TRBJ2-7, with 10 bases fitting TRBD2. Looked up from germline, CDR1 is DFQATT and CDR2 is SNEGSKA (reference sequence). V shed 6 bases, J shed 2 bases, and the junction held 1 base outside the gene matches. CDR3 length equals 12 residues.

V usage is TRBV6-2 or TRBV6-3 and J usage is TRBJ2-1, with 11 positions matching TRBD1. V gave up 4 bases and J gave up 6 bases; unmatched junction bases: 5. The CDR3 is 15 amino acids. Germline V gene lookup returns CDR1 MNHEY and CDR2 SVGEGT. The CDR3 protein is CASSWTGGAGNEQFF. DNA of the CDR3: TGTGCCAGCAGTTGGACAGGGGGCGCGGGCAATGAGCAGTTCTTC.

The V call is TRBV19, the J call TRBJ1-2; D may be TRBD1 (5 bases). The CDR3 is made up of 15 amino acids. The V and J ends lost 1 base and 6 bases respectively, with 15 bases between them. CDR1 is LNHDA and CDR2 is SQIVND in the germline V gene (reference sequence). The CDR3 coding sequence is TGTGCCAGTAGTATAGCCCCCGGGACGTTTGATGGCTACACCTTC. Protein: CASSIAPGTFDGYTF. Combining the CDR3 with reference TRBV19 and TRBJ1-2 gives the whole variable domain DGGITQSPKYLFRKEGQNVTLSCEQNLNHDAMYWYRQDPGQGLRLIYYSQIVNDFQKGDIAEGYSVSREKKESFPLTVTSAQKNPTAFYLCASSIAPGTFDGYTFGSGTRLTVV.

V usage is TRBV9 and J usage is TRBJ2-7; 9 bases align to TRBD2. The germline CDR1 and CDR2 sequences are SGDLS and YYNGEE. The J segment lost 3 bases and the V segment lost 2 bases, leaving 6 bases of the junction unmatched. The length of the CDR3 is 15 residues. The CDR3 DNA is TGTGCCAGCAGCGTGGCGGGACTAGCTGTCTACGAGCAGTACTTC. Its translation is CASSVAGLAVYEQYF.

This clonotype was recorded a few times. The chain combines TRBV11-1 with TRBJ2-2, with D uncertain. The germline gives CDR1 SGHAT, CDR2 FQDESV (reference sequence). The length of the CDR3 is 12 residues. Trimming shortened V by 5 bases and J by 6 bases, and 7 bases separated the two germline ends. The CDR3 loop is CASSPFPGELFF. CDR3 in DNA: TGTGCCAGCAGCCCGTTTCCCGGGGAGCTGTTTTTT.

The chain uses TRBV12-3 or TRBV12-4 and TRBJ1-1, with 8 bases matching TRBD1. The trim removed 7 bases at V and 1 base at J, leaving 11 bases unmatched. The CDR3 length is 16 residues. The CDR3 sequence: CASILDRVGGNTEAFF. CDR3 nucleotide sequence: TGTGCCAGCATCCTGGACAGGGTAGGAGGGAACACTGAAGCTTTCTTT.

Here the CDR3 DNA reads TGCGCCAGCAGCTTGTTCGGGGATGGGACTGAAGCTTTCTTT. It specifies CASSLFGDGTEAFF. The chain carries TRBV5-1 and TRBJ1-1; D is undetermined. Germline V gene lookup returns CDR1 SGHRS and CDR2 YFSETQ. The ends were cut back, 1 base at V and 5 bases at J, with 12 bases in the middle. The CDR3 is 14 amino acids.

V and J are TRBV12-3 or TRBV12-4 and TRBJ2-7; 7 bases are shared with TRBD1. The V segment lost 1 base and the J segment 9 bases; nucleotides outside the gene matches: 0. CDR3 length equals 11 residues. In nucleotides, the CDR3 is TGTGCCAGCAGTTTAGGGACAGGGCAGTACTTC. Translating gives CASSLGTGQYF.

The chain recombines TRBV30 with TRBJ2-2; D remains ambiguous. This CDR3 is built from 13 residues. CDR1 is GTSNPN and CDR2 is SVGIG in the germline V gene (reference sequence). Between the trimmed V and J ends, which lost 5 bases and 5 bases, there was a span of 12 bases. The CDR3 DNA sequence: TGTGCCTGGTTCTCGGTATGGACCGGGGAGCTGTTTTTT. Its protein is CAWFSVWTGELFF.

The chain recombines TRBV7-9 with TRBJ2-7; 7 bases fit TRBD2. After removal of 1 base from V and 3 bases from J, the junction contained 3 bases not matched to a gene. Germline V gene lookup returns CDR1 SEHNR and CDR2 FQNEAQ (reference sequence). This CDR3 region has 14 residues. In nucleotides, the CDR3 is TGTGCCAGCAGCTTAGACGGGGGGTACTACGAGCAGTACTTC. Protein product: CASSLDGGYYEQYF.

V and J are TRBV12-3 or TRBV12-4 and TRBJ2-1; 10 bases line up with TRBD2. Unmatched junction bases numbered 6, after V lost 7 bases and J lost 6 bases. The CDR3 spans 14 residues. The CDR3 DNA follows: TGTGCCAGCACCCGGGGACTAGCGTTCAATGAGCAGTTCTTC. Translated: CASTRGLAFNEQFF.

In this sample, this clonotype turned up once. The chain joins TRBV7-6 to TRBJ1-5; TRBD1 matches 10 bases. The CDR3 loop spans 14 amino acids. The V gene's germline CDR1 is SGHVS and CDR2 FNYEAQ. V shed 5 bases and J 6 bases; nucleotides not matched to a gene: 4. DNA of the CDR3: TGTGCCAGCAGCGAGACAGGGGGCACTCAGCCCCAGCATTTT. As protein: CASSETGGTQPQHF.

The chain couples TRBV27 to TRBJ2-1; no reliable D call. Per the germline V gene, CDR1 is MNHEY and CDR2 is SMNVEV (reference sequence). V was trimmed by 0 bases and J by 4 bases, leaving 13 bases between them. The CDR3 has 16 amino acids. In DNA form, the CDR3 reads TGTGCCAGCAGTTTATCGAACGGTGACACTTACAATGAGCAGTTCTTC. This translates into CASSLSNGDTYNEQFF.

The chain has TRBV9 and TRBJ2-7; perhaps TRBD1 as D (6 bases). The V and J ends lost 4 bases and 0 bases respectively, with 14 bases between them. The V gene's germline CDR1 is SGDLS and CDR2 YYNGEE. CDR3 length: 15 amino acids. The CDR3 is CASSPLKGGSYEQYF. DNA of the CDR3: TGTGCCAGCAGCCCTCTAAAAGGGGGCTCCTACGAGCAGTACTTC.

The chain links TRBV7-9 to TRBJ1-1; the D is unclear. Germline values: CDR1 SEHNR, CDR2 FQNEAQ (reference sequence). V lost 1 base and J lost 11, with 11 bases in between. The CDR3 sequence is 12 residues long. CDR3 DNA: TGTGCCAGCAGCTTAGACCAACAAGGGGCTTTCTTT. Residues: CASSLDQQGAFF.

The chain uses TRBV2 and TRBJ2-2, with 9 bases fitting TRBD1. Germline CDR1 SNHLY, CDR2 FYNNEI. The ends lost 4 bases at V and 5 bases at J; junction bases unmatched: 5. The CDR3 runs 15 residues. The chain's CDR3 is CASSGDREETGELFF. DNA for the CDR3: TGTGCCAGCAGTGGGGACAGGGAGGAAACCGGGGAGCTGTTTTTT.